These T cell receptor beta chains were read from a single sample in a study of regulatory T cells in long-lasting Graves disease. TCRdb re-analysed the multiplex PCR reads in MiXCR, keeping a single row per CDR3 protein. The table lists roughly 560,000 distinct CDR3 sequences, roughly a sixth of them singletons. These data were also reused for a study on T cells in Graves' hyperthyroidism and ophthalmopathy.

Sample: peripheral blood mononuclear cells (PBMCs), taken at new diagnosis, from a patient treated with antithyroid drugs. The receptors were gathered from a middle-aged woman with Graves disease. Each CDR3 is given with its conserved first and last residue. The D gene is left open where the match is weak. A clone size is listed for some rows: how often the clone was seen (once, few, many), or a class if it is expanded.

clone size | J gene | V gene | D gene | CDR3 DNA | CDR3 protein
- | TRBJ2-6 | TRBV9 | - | TGTGCCAGCAGCGTCGACAGGACCGGGGCCAACGTCCTGACTTTC | CASSVDRTGANVLTF
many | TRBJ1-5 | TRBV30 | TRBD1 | TGTGCCTGGAGTGGGACAGGGTATAGCAATCAGCCCCAGCATTTT | CAWSGTGYSNQPQHF
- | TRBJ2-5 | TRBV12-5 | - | TGTGCTAGTGTCTGGGGGGGGGCTCAGGAGACCCAGTACTTC | CASVWGGAQETQYF
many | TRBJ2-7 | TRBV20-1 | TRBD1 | TGCAGTGCTAGACCCGGGGTCAGGGGGCTGGAAGAGCAGTACTTC | CSARPGVRGLEEQYF
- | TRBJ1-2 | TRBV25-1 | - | TGTGCCAGCAGTGCCAGTACTAACTATGGCTACACCTTC | CASSASTNYGYTF
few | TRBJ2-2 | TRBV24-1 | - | TGTGCCACCAGTGACTCCGTGACCGGGGAGCTGTTTTTT | CATSDSVTGELFF
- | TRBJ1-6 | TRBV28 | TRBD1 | TGTGCCACACGGGACAGGTCCCTGCTCCTTCAAAATTCACCCCTCTACTTT | CATRDRSLLLQNSPLYF
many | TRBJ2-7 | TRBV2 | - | TGTGCCAGCGTGGCTGGGGGCAGGACCTACGAGCAGTACTTC | CASVAGGRTYEQYF
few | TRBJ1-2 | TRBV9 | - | TGTGCCAGCAGCGTCGAGGGGTTCGGCTACACCTTC | CASSVEGFGYTF
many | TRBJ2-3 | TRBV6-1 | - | TGTGCCAGCAGGAAGGGAACAGATACGCAGTATTTT | CASRKGTDTQYF
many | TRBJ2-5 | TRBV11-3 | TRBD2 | TGTGCCAGCAGCGGACTAGCGGGGGCCTGGGAGACCCAGTACTTC | CASSGLAGAWETQYF
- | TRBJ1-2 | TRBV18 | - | TGTGCCAGCTCAGCAGATCAGGGGAACTATGGCTACACCTTC | CASSADQGNYGYTF
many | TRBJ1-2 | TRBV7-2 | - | TGTGCCAGCAGCTTTACCCGCGGCTACACCTTC | CASSFTRGYTF
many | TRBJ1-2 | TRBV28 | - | TGTGCCACCAATGATCCGGGACTAAATGTCTACACCTTC | CATNDPGLNVYTF
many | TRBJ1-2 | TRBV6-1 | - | TGTGCCAGCAGTAGACTAGAGAGCTATGGCTACACCTTC | CASSRLESYGYTF
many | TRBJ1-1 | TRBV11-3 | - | TGTGCCAGCAGCTTCGTCCAGACTGAAGCTTTCTTT | CASSFVQTEAFF
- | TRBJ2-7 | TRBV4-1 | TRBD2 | TGCGCCAGCAGCCAAGGGACTAGCGGGGGTATCTACGAGCAGTACTTC | CASSQGTSGGIYEQYF
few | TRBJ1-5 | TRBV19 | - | TGTGCCAGTAGTCCAAGGACGGGAAGAAGGCCCCAGCATTTT | CASSPRTGRRPQHF
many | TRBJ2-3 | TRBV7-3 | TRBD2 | TGTGCCAGCAGCTTAGGACTAGCGGGGGCCACAGATACGCAGTATTTT | CASSLGLAGATDTQYF
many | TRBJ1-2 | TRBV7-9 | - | TGTGCCAGCAGCTCCGCCGTAGGGATACTGGGTGGCTACACCTTC | CASSSAVGILGGYTF
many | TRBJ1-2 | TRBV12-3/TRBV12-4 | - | TGTGCCAGCAGACCCGCGGGAGGGGTATCGAGATATGGCTACACCTTC | CASRPAGGVSRYGYTF
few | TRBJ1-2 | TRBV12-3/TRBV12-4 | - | TGTGCCAACAGTTCCGGGTCCGACTATGGCTACACCTTC | CANSSGSDYGYTF
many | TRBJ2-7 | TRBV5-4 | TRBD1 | TGTGCCAGCAGCCCCTGGGACAGGGAGGGCGAGCAGTACTTC | CASSPWDREGEQYF
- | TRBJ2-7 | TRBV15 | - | TGTGCCACCTCGGACTCTTCCTACGAGCAGTACTTC | CATSDSSYEQYF
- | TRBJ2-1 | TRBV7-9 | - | TGTGCCAGCAGCGGGGGGCGCAAGGAAGGGGTCAATGAGCAGTTCTTC | CASSGGRKEGVNEQFF
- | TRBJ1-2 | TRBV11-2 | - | TGTGCCAGCAGCTTAGGACAGGCCCAATCCGCCTATGGCTACACCTTC | CASSLGQAQSAYGYTF
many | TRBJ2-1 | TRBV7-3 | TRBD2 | TGTGCCAGCAGCTCCCTAGCGGGGGGGAGGTATGAGCAGTTCTTC | CASSSLAGGRYEQFF
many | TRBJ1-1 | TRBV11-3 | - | TGTGCCAGCAGTTTTGACACTGAAGCTTTCTTT | CASSFDTEAFF
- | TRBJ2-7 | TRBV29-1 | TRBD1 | TGCAGCGTTGACTCCGGGACAGGGTACACCGAGCAGTACTTC | CSVDSGTGYTEQYF
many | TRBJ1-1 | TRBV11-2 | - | TGTGCCAGCAGCTCAGACAGGTTCACTGAAGCTTTCTTT | CASSSDRFTEAFF
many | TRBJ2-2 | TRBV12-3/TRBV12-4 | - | TGTGCCAGCACAGGACAGACGAACACCGGGGAGCTGTTTTTT | CASTGQTNTGELFF
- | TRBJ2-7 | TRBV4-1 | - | TGCGCCAGCAGCCAATCCAATCGAGGGCACGAGCAGTACTTC | CASSQSNRGHEQYF
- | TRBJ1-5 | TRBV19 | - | TGTGCCAGTAGTATAGGGGGATGGCACGGGGGCAGCAATCAGCCCCAGCATTTT | CASSIGGWHGGSNQPQHF